The clone carrying this T cell receptor (beta chain) occurred many times. The germline V gene has CDR1 SGHTA and CDR2 FQGNSA. The CDR3 consists of 14 residues. V was cut by 0 bases and J by 5 bases, with 10 bases left in between. With iRepertoire HTBI primers and Arm-PCR of CDR3 regions, TCR beta libraries were built. Via MiXCR, TCRdb re-called the multiplex PCR reads, giving one row per CDR3 protein. Of over 350,000 distinct CDR3 sequences listed, 15% are singletons. This sample was taken from a study of regulatory T cells in long-lasting Graves disease. This sample's time point: newly diagnosed GD, antithyroid drugs for less than 3 months. From PBMCs, RNA was extracted and then used to make the TCR library. These data were also filed under a second study, of T cells in Graves' hyperthyroidism and ophthalmopathy. Per that paper: Blood also carried most thyroid clonotypes expanded above 0.001.

The V and J genes are TRBV7-2 and TRBJ2-5; a possible D gene is TRBD1 (6 bases). This sequence originates from a middle-aged woman with Graves disease. The sequencing here drew on peripheral blood mononuclear cells (PBMCs), taken at new diagnosis, from a patient treated with antithyroid drugs. The CDR3 nucleotides read TGTGCCAGCAGCTTAGCAGGGGGTATCGAGACCCAGTACTTC. Encoded protein: CASSLAGGIETQYF.